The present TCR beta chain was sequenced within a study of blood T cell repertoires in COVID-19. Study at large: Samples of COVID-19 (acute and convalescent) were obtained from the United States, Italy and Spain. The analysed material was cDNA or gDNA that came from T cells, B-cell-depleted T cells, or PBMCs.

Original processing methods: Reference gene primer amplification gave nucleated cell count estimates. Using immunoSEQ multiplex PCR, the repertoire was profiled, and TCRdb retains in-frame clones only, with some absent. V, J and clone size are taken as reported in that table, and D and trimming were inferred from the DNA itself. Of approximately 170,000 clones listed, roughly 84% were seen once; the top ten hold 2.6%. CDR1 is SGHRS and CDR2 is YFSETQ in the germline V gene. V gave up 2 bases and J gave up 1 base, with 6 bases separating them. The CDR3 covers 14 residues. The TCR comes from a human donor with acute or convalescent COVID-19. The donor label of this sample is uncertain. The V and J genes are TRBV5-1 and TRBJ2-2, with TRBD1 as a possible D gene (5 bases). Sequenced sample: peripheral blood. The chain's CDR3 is CASSFGQNTGELFF. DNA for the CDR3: TGCGCCAGCAGCTTTGGACAGAACACCGGGGAGCTGTTTTTT.